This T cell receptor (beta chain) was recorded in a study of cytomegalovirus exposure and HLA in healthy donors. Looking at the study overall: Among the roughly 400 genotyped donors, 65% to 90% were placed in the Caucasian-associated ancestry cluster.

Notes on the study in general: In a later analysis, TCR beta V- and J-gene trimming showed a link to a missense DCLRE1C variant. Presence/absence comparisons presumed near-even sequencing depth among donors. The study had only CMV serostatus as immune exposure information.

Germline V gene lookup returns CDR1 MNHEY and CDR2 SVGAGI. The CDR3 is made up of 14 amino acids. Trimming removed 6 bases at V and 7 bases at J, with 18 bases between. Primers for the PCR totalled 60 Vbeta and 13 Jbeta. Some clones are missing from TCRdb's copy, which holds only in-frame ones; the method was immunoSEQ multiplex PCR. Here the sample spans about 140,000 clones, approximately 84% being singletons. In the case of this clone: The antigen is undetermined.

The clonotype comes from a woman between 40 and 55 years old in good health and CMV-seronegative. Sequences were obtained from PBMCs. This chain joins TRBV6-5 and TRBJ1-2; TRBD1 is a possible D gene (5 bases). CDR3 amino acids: CASSKRGYESGYTF. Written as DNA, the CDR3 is TGTGCCAGCAGCAAAAGGGGATATGAGAGTGGCTACACCTTC.